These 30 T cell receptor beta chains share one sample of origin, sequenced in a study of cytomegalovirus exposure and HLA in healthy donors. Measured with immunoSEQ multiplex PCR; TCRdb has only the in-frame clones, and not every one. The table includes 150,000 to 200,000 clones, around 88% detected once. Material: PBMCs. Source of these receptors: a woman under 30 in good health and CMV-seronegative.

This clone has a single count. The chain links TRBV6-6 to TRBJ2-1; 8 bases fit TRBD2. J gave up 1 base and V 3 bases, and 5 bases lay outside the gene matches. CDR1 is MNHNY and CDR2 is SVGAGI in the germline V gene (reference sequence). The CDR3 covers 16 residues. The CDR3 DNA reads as TGTGCCAGCAGTTATAGCGGGGTCCTGTCCTACAATGAGCAGTTCTTC. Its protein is CASSYSGVLSYNEQFF.

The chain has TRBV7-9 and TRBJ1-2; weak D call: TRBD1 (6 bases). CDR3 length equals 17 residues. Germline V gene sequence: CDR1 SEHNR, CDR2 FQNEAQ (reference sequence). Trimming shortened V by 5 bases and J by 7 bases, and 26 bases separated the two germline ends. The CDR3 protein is CASSPPPLQGFGIGYTF. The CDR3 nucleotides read TGTGCCAGCAGCCCACCGCCCCTACAGGGATTCGGTATTGGCTACACCTTC.

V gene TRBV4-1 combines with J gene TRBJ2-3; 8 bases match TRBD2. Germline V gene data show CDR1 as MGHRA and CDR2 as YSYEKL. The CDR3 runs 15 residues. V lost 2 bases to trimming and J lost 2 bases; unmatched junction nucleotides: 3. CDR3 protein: CASSQSGSDTDTQYF. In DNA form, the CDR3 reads TGCGCCAGCAGCCAAAGCGGGAGTGACACAGATACGCAGTATTTT.

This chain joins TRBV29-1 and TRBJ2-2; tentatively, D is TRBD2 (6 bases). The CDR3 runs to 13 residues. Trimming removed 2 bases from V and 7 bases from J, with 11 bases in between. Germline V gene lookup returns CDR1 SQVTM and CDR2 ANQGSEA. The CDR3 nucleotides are TGCAGCGTTGAAACGACTAGACACGGGGAGCTGTTTTTT. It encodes CSVETTRHGELFF.

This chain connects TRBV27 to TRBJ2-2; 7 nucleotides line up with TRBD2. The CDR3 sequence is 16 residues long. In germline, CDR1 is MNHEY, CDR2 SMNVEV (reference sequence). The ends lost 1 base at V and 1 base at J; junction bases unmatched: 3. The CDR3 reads CASSLFASGNTGELFF. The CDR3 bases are TGTGCCAGCAGTTTATTTGCTAGCGGGAACACCGGGGAGCTGTTTTTT.

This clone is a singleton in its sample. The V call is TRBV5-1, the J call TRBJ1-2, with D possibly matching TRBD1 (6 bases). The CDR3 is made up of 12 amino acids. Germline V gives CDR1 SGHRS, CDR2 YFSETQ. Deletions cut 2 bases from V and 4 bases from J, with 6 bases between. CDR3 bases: TGCGCCAGCAGCTTACAGGGCTATGGCTACACCTTC. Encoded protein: CASSLQGYGYTF.

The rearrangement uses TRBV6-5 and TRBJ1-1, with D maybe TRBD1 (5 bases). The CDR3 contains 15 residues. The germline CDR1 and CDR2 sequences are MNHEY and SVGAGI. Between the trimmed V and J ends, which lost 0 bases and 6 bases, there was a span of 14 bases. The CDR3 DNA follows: TGTGCCAGCAGTTACTCGACGCAGGGTCATGCTGAAGCTTTCTTT. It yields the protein CASSYSTQGHAEAFF.

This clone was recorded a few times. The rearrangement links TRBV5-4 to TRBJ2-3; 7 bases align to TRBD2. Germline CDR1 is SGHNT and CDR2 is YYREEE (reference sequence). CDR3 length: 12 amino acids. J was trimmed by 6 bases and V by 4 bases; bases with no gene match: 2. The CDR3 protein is CASSGREDTQYF. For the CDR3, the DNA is TGTGCCAGCAGCGGGAGGGAGGATACGCAGTATTTT. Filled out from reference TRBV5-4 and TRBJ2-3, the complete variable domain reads ETGVTQSPTHLIKTRGQQVTLRCSSQSGHNTVSWYQQALGQGPQFIFQYYREEENGRGNFPPRFSGLQFPNYSSELNVNALELDDSALYLCASSGREDTQYFGPGTRLTVL.

The CDR3 loop reads CASSLAWAGGGYGYTF. As DNA, the CDR3 is TGTGCCAGCAGCTTAGCGTGGGCGGGGGGAGGCTATGGCTACACCTTC. This sequence joins TRBV7-2 and TRBJ1-2; D possibly corresponds to TRBD1 (5 bases). V dropped 0 bases and J dropped 4 bases, with 15 bases sitting between them. Germline assignment: CDR1 SGHTA and CDR2 FQGNSA. This CDR3 is 16 amino acids long.

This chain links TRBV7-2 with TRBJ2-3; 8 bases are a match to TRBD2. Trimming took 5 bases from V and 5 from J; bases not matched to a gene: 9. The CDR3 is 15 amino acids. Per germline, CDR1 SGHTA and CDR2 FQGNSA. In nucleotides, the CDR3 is TGTGCCAGCAGCCCCGGGGGGGCCGGGAAAGATACGCAGTATTTT. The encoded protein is CASSPGGAGKDTQYF.

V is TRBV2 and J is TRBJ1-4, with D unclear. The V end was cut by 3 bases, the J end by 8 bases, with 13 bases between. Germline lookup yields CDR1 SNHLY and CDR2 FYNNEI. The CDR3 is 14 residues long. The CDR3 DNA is TGTGCCAGCAGTGACGCGGGCGCGAGGGAAAAACTGTTTTTT. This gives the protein CASSDAGAREKLFF.

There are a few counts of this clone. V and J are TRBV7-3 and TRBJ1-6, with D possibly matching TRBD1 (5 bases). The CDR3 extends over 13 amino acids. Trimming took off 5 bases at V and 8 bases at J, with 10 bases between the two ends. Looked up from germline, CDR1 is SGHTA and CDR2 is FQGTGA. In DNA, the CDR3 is TGTGCCAGCAGCAATACAGGACATTCACCCCTCCACTTT. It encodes CASSNTGHSPLHF.

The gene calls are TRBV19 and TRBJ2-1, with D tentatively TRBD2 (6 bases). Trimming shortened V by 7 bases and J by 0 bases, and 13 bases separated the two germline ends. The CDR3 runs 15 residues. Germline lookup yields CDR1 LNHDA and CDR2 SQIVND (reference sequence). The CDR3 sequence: CASTPLANSYNEQFF. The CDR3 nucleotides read TGTGCCAGTACCCCTCTAGCGAACTCCTACAATGAGCAGTTCTTC.

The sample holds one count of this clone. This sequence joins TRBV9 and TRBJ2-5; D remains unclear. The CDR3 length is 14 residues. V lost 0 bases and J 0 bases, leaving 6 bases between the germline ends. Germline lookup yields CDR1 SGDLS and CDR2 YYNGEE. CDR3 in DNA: TGTGCCAGCAGCGTAGGAGACTACCAAGAGACCCAGTACTTC. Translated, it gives CASSVGDYQETQYF.

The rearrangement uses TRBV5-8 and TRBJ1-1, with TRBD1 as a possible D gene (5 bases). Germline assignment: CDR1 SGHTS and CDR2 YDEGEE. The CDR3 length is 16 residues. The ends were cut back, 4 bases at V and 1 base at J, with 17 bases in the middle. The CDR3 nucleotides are TGTGCCAGCAGCCCCGGGGGTTGGCGGGCGAACACTGAAGCTTTCTTT. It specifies CASSPGGWRANTEAFF.

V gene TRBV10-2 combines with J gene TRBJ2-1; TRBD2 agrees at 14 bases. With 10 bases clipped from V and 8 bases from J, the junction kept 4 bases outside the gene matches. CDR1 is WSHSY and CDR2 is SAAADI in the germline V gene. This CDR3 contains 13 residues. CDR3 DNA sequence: TGCGCCACCGGGACTAGCGGGAGACATGAGCAGTTCTTC. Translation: CATGTSGRHEQFF.

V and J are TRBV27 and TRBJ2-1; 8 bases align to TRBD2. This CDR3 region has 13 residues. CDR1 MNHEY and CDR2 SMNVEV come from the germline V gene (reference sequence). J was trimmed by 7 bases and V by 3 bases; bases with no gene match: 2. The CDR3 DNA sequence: TGTGCCAGCAGTTTCCGGGGGGGAAATGAGCAGTTCTTC. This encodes CASSFRGGNEQFF.

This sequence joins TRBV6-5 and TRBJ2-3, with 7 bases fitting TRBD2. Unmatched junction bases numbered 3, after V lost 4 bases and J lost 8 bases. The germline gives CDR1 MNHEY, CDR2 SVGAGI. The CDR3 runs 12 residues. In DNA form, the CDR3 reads TGTGCCAGCAGTTCCCCGGGGGGTACGCAGTATTTT. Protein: CASSSPGGTQYF.

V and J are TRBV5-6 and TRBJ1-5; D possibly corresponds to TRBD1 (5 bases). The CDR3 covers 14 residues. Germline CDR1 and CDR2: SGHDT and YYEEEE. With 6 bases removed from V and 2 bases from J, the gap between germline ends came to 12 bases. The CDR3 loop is CASTRGGGNQPQHF. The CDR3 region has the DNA TGTGCCAGCACCCGTGGGGGGGGCAATCAGCCCCAGCATTTT.

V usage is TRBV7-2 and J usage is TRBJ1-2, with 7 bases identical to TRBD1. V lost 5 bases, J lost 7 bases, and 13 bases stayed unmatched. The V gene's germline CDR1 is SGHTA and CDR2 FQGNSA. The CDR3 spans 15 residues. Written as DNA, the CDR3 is TGTGCCAGCAGCCCCGAACAGGGGCGCCCTTCTGGCTACACCTTC. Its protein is CASSPEQGRPSGYTF.

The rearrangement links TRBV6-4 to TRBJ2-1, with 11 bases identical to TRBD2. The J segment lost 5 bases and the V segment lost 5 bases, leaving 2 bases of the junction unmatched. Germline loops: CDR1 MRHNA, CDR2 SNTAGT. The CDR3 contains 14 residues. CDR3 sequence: CASSLAGGHNEQFF. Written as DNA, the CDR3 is TGTGCCAGCAGTCTAGCGGGAGGACACAATGAGCAGTTCTTC.

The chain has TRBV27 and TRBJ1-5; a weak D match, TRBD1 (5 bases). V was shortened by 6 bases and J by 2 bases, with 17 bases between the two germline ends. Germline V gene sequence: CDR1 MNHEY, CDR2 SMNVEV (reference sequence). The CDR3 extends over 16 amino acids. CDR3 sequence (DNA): TGTGCCAGCAGCCGTACCGGGGGGGGAGGCAATCAGCCCCAGCATTTT. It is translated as CASSRTGGGGNQPQHF.

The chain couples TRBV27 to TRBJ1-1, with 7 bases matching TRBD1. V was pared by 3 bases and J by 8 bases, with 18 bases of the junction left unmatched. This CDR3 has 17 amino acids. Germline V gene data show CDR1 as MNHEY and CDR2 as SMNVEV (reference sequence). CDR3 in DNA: TGTGCCAGCAGTTTTGGAGGGATTGCACAGGGGATCACCGAAGCTTTCTTT. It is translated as CASSFGGIAQGITEAFF.

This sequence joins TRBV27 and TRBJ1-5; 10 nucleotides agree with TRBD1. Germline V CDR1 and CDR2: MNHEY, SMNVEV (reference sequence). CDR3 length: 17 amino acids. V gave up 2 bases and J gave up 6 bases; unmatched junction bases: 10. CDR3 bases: TGTGCCAGCAGTTTAGGGATGGGACAGGGGAGACGTCAGCCCCAGCATTTT. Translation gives CASSLGMGQGRRQPQHF.

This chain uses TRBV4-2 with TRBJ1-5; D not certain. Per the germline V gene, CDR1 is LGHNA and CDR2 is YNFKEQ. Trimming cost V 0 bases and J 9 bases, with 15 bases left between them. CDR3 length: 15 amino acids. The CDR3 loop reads CASSQDTRSLGPQHF. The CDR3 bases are TGTGCCAGCAGCCAAGATACTAGGTCCCTAGGGCCCCAGCATTTT.

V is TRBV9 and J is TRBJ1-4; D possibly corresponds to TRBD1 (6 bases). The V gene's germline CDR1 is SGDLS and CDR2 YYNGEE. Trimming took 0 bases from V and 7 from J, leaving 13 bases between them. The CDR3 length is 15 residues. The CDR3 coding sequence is TGTGCCAGCAGCGTAGGCCACAGGGAGGGTGAAAAACTGTTTTTT. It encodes CASSVGHREGEKLFF.

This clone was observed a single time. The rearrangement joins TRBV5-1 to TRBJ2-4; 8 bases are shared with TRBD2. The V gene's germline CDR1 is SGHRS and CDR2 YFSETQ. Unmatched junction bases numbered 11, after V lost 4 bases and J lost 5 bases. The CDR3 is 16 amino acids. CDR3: CASSPPGGGSENIQYF. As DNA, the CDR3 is TGCGCCAGCAGCCCACCCGGGGGGGGCTCGGAAAACATTCAGTACTTC.

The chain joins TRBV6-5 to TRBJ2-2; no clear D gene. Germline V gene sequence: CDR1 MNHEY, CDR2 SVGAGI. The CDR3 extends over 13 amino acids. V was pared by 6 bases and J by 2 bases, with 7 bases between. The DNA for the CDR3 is TGTGCCAGCAGGGCAGATAACACCGGGGAGCTGTTTTTT. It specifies CASRADNTGELFF.

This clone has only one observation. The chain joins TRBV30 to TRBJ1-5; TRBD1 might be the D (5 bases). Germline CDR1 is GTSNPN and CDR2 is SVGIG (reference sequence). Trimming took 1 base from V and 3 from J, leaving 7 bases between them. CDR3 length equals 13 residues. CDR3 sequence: CAWSGGFNQPQHF. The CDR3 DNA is TGTGCCTGGAGTGGGGGCTTCAATCAGCCCCAGCATTTT.

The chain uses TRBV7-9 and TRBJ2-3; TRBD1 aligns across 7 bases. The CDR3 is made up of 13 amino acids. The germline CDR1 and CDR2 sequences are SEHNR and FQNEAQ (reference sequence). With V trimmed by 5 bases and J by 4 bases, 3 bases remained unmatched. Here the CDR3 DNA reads TGTGCCAGCAGCCACAGGGGAGCAGATACGCAGTATTTT. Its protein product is CASSHRGADTQYF.